This T cell receptor beta chain originates from a study of blood T cell repertoires in COVID-19. About the study: Samples taken during acute and convalescent COVID-19 were collected in the United States, Italy and Spain. Sample material is recorded as cDNA or gDNA derived from T cells, B-cell-depleted T cells, or PBMCs.

Clones were read by immunoSEQ multiplex PCR, and TCRdb kept only the in-frame ones, dropping some. The sample carries some 150,000 clones, about 87% recorded once. CDR3 length: 14 amino acids. Germline V gene data show CDR1 as ENHRY and CDR2 as SYGVKD. V was pared by 2 bases and J by 7 bases, with 11 bases between. J is TRBJ1-4 and V is TRBV10-3; D may be TRBD1 (6 bases). Material for sequencing was peripheral blood. The sequence came from a woman between 45 and 65 years old with acute or convalescent COVID-19. CDR3 loop: CAISERGEGEKLFF. CDR3 nucleotides: TGTGCCATCAGTGAGAGGGGGGAGGGTGAAAAACTGTTTTTT.